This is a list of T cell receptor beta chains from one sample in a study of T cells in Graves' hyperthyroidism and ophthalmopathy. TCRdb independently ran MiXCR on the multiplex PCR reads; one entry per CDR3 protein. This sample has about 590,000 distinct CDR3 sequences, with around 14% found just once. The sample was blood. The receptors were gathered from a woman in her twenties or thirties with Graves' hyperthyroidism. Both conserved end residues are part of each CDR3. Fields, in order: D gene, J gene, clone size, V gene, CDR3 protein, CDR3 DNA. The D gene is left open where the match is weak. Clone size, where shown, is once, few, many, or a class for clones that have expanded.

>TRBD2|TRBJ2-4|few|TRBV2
CASSEAGLADDKNIQYF
TGTGCCAGCAGTGAAGCGGGACTAGCGGATGACAAAAACATTCAGTACTTC
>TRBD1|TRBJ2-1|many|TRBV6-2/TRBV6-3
CASSYLQGVTNEQFF
TGTGCCAGCAGTTACCTACAGGGGGTGACCAATGAGCAGTTCTTC
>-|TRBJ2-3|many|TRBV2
CATNAGWAHTQYF
TGTGCCACCAATGCAGGATGGGCGCATACGCAGTATTTT
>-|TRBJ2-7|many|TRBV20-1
CSATRSYEQYF
TGCAGTGCTACGCGGTCATACGAGCAGTACTTC
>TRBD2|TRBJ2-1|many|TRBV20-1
CSASLTGTSGSYEQFF
TGCAGTGCTAGTCTCACCGGGACTAGCGGCAGTTATGAGCAGTTCTTC
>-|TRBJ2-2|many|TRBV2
CASSTSSIRTGELFF
TGTGCCAGCAGCACTAGCTCAATAAGGACCGGGGAGCTGTTTTTT
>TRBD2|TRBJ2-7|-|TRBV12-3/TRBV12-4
CASMGGRRYEQYF
TGTGCCAGCATGGGCGGGAGAAGGTACGAGCAGTACTTC
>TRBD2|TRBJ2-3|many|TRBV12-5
CASGLVATSGSTDTQYF
TGTGCTAGTGGTTTGGTAGCGACTAGCGGGAGCACAGATACGCAGTATTTT
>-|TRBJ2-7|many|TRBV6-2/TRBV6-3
CASSYDALTEQYF
TGTGCCAGCAGTTACGACGCTTTAACCGAGCAGTACTTC
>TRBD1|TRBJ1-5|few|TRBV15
CATSRDRGTNSNQPQHF
TGTGCCACCAGCAGGGACAGGGGGACTAATAGCAATCAGCCCCAGCATTTT
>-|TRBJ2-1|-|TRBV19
CASIPGASYNEQFF
TGTGCCAGTATTCCGGGAGCTTCCTACAATGAGCAGTTCTTC
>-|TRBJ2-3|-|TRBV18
CASSPQKASTDTQYF
TGTGCCAGCTCACCTCAGAAGGCTTCCACAGATACGCAGTATTTT
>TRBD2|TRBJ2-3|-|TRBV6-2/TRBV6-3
CASSTGLAGGHLNTQYF
TGTGCCAGCAGTACAGGACTAGCGGGAGGACACCTAAATACGCAGTATTTT
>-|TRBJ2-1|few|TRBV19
CASSIRGTDNEQFF
TGTGCCAGTAGTATCCGCGGGACCGACAATGAGCAGTTCTTC
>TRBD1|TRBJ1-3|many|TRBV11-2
CASTSGTGFLSGNTIYF
TGTGCCAGCACCTCCGGGACAGGGTTTTTATCTGGAAACACCATATATTTT
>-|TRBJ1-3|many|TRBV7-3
CASGGNTIYF
TGTGCCAGCGGAGGAAACACCATATATTTT
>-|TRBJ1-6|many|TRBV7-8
CASSLGFRAGSPLHF
TGTGCCAGCAGCTTAGGTTTCAGGGCGGGTTCACCCCTCCACTTT
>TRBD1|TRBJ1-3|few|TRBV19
CASTPLGTGAGNTIYF
TGTGCCAGTACCCCCCTTGGGACAGGAGCTGGAAACACCATATATTTT
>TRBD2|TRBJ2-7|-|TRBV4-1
CASSQGAAGAYEQYF
TGCGCCAGCAGCCAAGGGGCAGCGGGGGCCTACGAGCAGTACTTC
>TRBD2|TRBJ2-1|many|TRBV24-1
CATSDPTGTSNNEQFF
TGTGCCACCAGTGATCCGACCGGGACTAGCAACAATGAGCAGTTCTTC
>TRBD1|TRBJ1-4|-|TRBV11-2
CASSLGTGYNEKLFF
TGTGCCAGCAGCCTCGGGACAGGATATAATGAAAAACTGTTTTTT
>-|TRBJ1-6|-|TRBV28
CASAGRGSCNSPLHF
TGTGCCTCAGCAGGAAGGGGCTCCTGTAATTCACCCCTCCACTTT
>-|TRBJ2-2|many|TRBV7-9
CALTGQTNTGELFF
TGTGCCCTCACTGGGCAGACGAACACCGGGGAGCTGTTTTTT
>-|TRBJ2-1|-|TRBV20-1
CSASHPGIYNEQFF
TGCAGTGCTAGCCACCCAGGGATATACAATGAGCAGTTCTTC
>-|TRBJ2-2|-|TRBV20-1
CSAPSGRGTGELFF
TGCAGTGCTCCCAGTGGAAGGGGCACCGGGGAGCTGTTTTTT
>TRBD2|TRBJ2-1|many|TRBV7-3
CASSLSSGRASYNEQFF
TGTGCCAGCAGCTTATCGAGCGGGAGGGCCTCCTACAATGAGCAGTTCTTC
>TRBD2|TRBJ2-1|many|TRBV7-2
CASSLAVLAGTNEQFF
TGTGCCAGCAGCTTAGCGGTTCTAGCGGGTACCAATGAGCAGTTCTTC
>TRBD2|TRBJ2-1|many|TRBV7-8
CASSFGTSGPSSYNEQFF
TGTGCCAGCAGCTTTGGGACTAGCGGGCCGAGCTCCTACAATGAGCAGTTCTTC
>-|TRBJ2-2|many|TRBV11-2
CASTKGGELFF
TGTGCCAGCACCAAAGGTGGGGAGCTGTTTTTT
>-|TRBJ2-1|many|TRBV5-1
CASSLDLDEQFF
TGCGCCAGCAGCTTGGATTTGGATGAGCAGTTCTTC
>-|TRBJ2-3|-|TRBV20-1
CSETRREDTQYF
TGCAGTGAGACTAGACGTGAAGATACGCAGTATTTT
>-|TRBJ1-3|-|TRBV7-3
CASSPTPGNPGNTIYF
TGTGCCAGCAGCCCGACGCCGGGGAACCCTGGAAACACCATATATTTT
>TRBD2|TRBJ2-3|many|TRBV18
CASSPQRLADTDTQYF
TGTGCCAGCTCACCACAGAGACTAGCGGACACAGATACGCAGTATTTT
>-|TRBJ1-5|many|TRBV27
CASSWEESNQPQHF
TGTGCCAGCAGTTGGGAGGAGAGCAATCAGCCCCAGCATTTT
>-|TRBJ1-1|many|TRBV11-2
CASSSQRNTEAFF
TGTGCCAGCAGCTCTCAAAGGAACACTGAAGCTTTCTTT
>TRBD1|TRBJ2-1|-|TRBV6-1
CASSKRTGVSYEQFF
TGTGCCAGCAGTAAGCGGACAGGGGTCAGCTATGAGCAGTTCTTC
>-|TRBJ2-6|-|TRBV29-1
CSVKEGHPSGANVLTF
TGCAGCGTTAAAGAGGGCCATCCGTCTGGGGCCAACGTCCTGACTTTC
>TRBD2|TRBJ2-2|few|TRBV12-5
CAGGGTTNIGELFF
TGTGCTGGGGGGGGGACTACGAACATCGGGGAGCTGTTTTTT
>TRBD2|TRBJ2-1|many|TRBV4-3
CASQTSGRDHNEQFF
TGCGCCAGCCAGACTAGCGGGAGAGATCACAATGAGCAGTTCTTC
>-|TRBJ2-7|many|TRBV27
CASSLSNRRYEQYF
TGTGCCAGCAGTTTATCGAACAGGCGCTACGAGCAGTACTTC
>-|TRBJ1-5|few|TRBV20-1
CSAKGGLDQPQHF
TGCAGTGCTAAAGGGGGACTCGATCAGCCCCAGCATTTT
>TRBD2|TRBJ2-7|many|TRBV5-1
CASSESPGLAAYEQYF
TGCGCCAGCAGCGAGAGCCCGGGACTAGCGGCCTACGAGCAGTACTTC
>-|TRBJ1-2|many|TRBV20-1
CSAREGGDYGYTF
TGCAGTGCTAGAGAGGGGGGTGACTATGGCTACACCTTC
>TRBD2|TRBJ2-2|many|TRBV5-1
CASSTRTSGSGVTGELFF
TGCGCCAGCAGCACCCGGACTAGCGGGAGTGGGGTGACCGGGGAGCTGTTTTTT
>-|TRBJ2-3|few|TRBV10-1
CASSDPRGFTDTQYF
TGCGCCAGCAGTGATCCACGGGGGTTCACAGATACGCAGTATTTT
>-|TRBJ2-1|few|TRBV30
CAWRGVGRPYNEQFF
TGTGCCTGGAGGGGGGTGGGGCGCCCCTACAATGAGCAGTTCTTC
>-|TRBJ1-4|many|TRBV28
CASSHLVGATNEKLFF
TGTGCCAGCAGCCACCTCGTGGGGGCAACTAATGAAAAACTGTTTTTT
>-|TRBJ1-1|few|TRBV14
CASSHGYRVFF
TGTGCCAGCAGCCACGGTTACAGGGTTTTCTTT
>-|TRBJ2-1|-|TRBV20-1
CSARAGEPGQFF
TGCAGTGCTAGAGCAGGCGAGCCTGGGCAGTTCTTC
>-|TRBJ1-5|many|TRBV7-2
CASSLEGVSNQPQHF
TGTGCCAGCAGCTTAGAGGGGGTGAGCAATCAGCCCCAGCATTTT
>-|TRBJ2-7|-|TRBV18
CASSPRRGNSYEQYF
TGTGCCAGCTCACCGAGACGGGGGAACTCCTACGAGCAGTACTTC
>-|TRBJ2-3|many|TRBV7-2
CASSLLSGRTDTQYF
TGTGCCAGCAGCTTGCTCAGCGGCCGCACAGATACGCAGTATTTT
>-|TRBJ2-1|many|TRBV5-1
CASSSHEGLGQGEQFF
TGCGCCAGCAGCTCCCATGAGGGGCTCGGCCAGGGTGAGCAGTTCTTC
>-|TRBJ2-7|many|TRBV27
CASSPPSYRNFREQYF
TGTGCCAGCAGTCCCCCGAGTTATCGTAACTTTCGCGAGCAGTACTTC
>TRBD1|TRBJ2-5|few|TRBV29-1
CSVVGQGGETQYF
TGCAGCGTTGTGGGACAGGGTGGAGAGACCCAGTACTTC
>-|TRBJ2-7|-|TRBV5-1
CASSHRLDEQYF
TGCGCCAGCAGCCACCGGTTGGACGAGCAGTACTTC
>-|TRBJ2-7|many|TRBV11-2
CASSFTGPAYEQYF
TGTGCCAGCAGCTTCACCGGTCCTGCCTACGAGCAGTACTTC
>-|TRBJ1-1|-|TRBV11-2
CASSLSLWRSEAFF
TGTGCCAGCAGCTTAAGTTTGTGGCGTTCTGAAGCTTTCTTT
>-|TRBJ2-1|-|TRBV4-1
CASRHTSTEYNEQFF
TGCGCCAGCAGACATACTAGTACCGAGTACAATGAGCAGTTCTTC
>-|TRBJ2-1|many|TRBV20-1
CSASPALEQFF
TGCAGTGCTAGTCCTGCGCTAGAGCAGTTCTTC